What follows is one T cell receptor (beta chain) and its context. What it binds is not known. Clones were sequenced by immunoSEQ multiplex PCR, and TCRdb holds only the in-frame ones, with some missing. The table includes more than 80,000 clones, less than 90% detected once. This entry belongs to a study of graft-versus-host responses after intestinal transplantation. Study results and limitations: Across patients carrying graft-donor T cell macrochimerism, allografts held high graft-versus-host to host-versus-graft clonal ratios.

This CDR3 is 14 amino acids long. V lost 4 bases and J lost 2, with 11 bases in between. Germline lookup yields CDR1 SGHRS and CDR2 YFSETQ. Here the sequenced sample was unstimulated CD4+ T cells sorted from spleen or lymph node cells, taken before intestinal transplant. This TCR was sampled from a human donor who received an intestinal transplant. V is TRBV5-1 and J is TRBJ2-3; D may be TRBD1 (6 bases). The CDR3 loop is CASSNGQFTDTQYF. The CDR3 nucleotides read TGCGCCAGCAGCAATGGACAGTTCACAGATACGCAGTATTTT.